The 25 T cell receptor beta chains below come from one sample, sequenced in a study of cytomegalovirus exposure and HLA in healthy donors. PCR used 60 Vbeta primers and 13 Jbeta primers. Profiling relied on immunoSEQ multiplex PCR, and the TCRdb table lists in-frame clones only, not all of them. Among approximately 160,000 clones listed, around 79% were seen once. The sample was PBMCs. The source is a woman aged 40-49 years in good health and CMV-seropositive.

The V and J genes are TRBV11-2 and TRBJ2-7; 8 bases agree with TRBD1. The CDR3 is 16 amino acids. The V segment lost 6 bases and the J segment 0 bases; nucleotides outside the gene matches: 10. In germline, CDR1 is SGHAT, CDR2 FQNNGV. CDR3 in DNA: TGTGCCAGCAGTGGACAGGGACAAGTGAACTCCTACGAGCAGTACTTC. Translating gives CASSGQGQVNSYEQYF.

This clone showed up just a few times. This chain connects TRBV7-9 to TRBJ2-7; no definite D call. Germline V gene lookup returns CDR1 SEHNR and CDR2 FQNEAQ (reference sequence). The length of the CDR3 is 15 residues. Trimming removed 4 bases at V and 1 base at J, with 14 bases between. As DNA, the CDR3 is TGTGCCAGCAGCTCAGCCGGGTCCTTTTCCTACGAGCAGTACTTC. It is translated as CASSSAGSFSYEQYF.

The table lists this clone with a count of one. This chain joins TRBV14 and TRBJ2-7; the D gene is possibly TRBD2 (7 bases). The CDR3 extends over 15 amino acids. V dropped 4 bases and J dropped 4 bases, with 17 bases sitting between them. CDR1 is SGHDN and CDR2 is FVKESK in the germline V gene. CDR3 DNA: TGTGCCAGCAGCCCCGTAGGGGGAGGGACATACGAGCAGTACTTC. Translating it yields CASSPVGGGTYEQYF.

The table lists this clone with a few counts. The chain links TRBV2 to TRBJ1-1; D is undetermined. CDR3 length: 13 residues. Trimming pared 7 bases from V and 5 bases from J, leaving 14 bases between. Germline CDR1 reads SNHLY; CDR2 reads FYNNEI. CDR3 bases: TGTGCCAGCACTCTTTCAGGTCTAACTGAAGCTTTCTTT. It specifies CASTLSGLTEAFF.

V usage is TRBV11-3 and J usage is TRBJ2-3, with D tentatively TRBD2 (6 bases). Germline values: CDR1 SGHNT, CDR2 YENEEA. With 0 bases removed from V and 1 base from J, the gap between germline ends came to 11 bases. The CDR3 contains 16 residues. The CDR3 coding sequence is TGTGCCAGCAGCTTAGATGGCGGAGGGGGCACAGATACGCAGTATTTT. Protein sequence: CASSLDGGGGTDTQYF.

The chain uses TRBV11-2 and TRBJ2-7; 7 nucleotides match TRBD2. The ends lost 5 bases at V and 1 base at J; junction bases unmatched: 11. Germline assignment: CDR1 SGHAT and CDR2 FQNNGV. CDR3 size: 16 residues. The CDR3 spells CASSGGGSTNSYEQYF. The CDR3 nucleotides read TGTGCCAGCAGCGGGGGGGGATCTACCAATTCCTACGAGCAGTACTTC.

The chain carries TRBV9 and TRBJ2-1; TRBD2 matches 10 bases. Per the germline V gene, CDR1 is SGDLS and CDR2 is YYNGEE. After removal of 4 bases from V and 1 base from J, the junction contained 8 bases not matched to a gene. CDR3 length: 17 residues. For the CDR3, the DNA is TGTGCCAGCAGCCCCGTCGGTAGCGGGAGGTCCTACAATGAGCAGTTCTTC. This translates into CASSPVGSGRSYNEQFF.

The CDR3 coding sequence is TGTGCCAGCAGCCAAGGTATAGGAGTTTATGGCTACACCTTC. It yields the protein CASSQGIGVYGYTF. The gene calls are TRBV4-2 and TRBJ1-2; D not certain. V was trimmed by 1 base and J by 5 bases, leaving 11 bases between them. This CDR3 is built from 14 residues. Germline CDR1 is LGHNA and CDR2 is YNFKEQ.

A single count supports this clone. The rearrangement links TRBV15 to TRBJ1-1; D is perhaps TRBD1 (6 bases). This CDR3 has 13 amino acids. Trimming stripped 9 bases from V and 6 bases from J, with 17 bases between. The germline V gene encodes CDR1 LNHNV and CDR2 YYDKDF (reference sequence). The chain's CDR3 is CATTRDNLAEAFF. CDR3 sequence (DNA): TGTGCCACGACCCGGGACAACTTGGCTGAAGCTTTCTTT.

This clone was seen more than once but under ten times. The chain links TRBV30 to TRBJ1-1, with TRBD1 identical over 8 bases. The CDR3 covers 13 residues. The germline V gene encodes CDR1 GTSNPN and CDR2 SVGIG (reference sequence). V trimming: 1 base; J trimming: 7 bases; junction bases outside the gene matches: 5. The chain's CDR3 is CAWSGQGAIEAFF. The CDR3 DNA follows: TGTGCCTGGAGTGGGCAGGGGGCTATTGAAGCTTTCTTT.

This clone came up once. J is TRBJ2-3 and V is TRBV19, with TRBD1 identical over 7 bases. The CDR3 length is 16 residues. CDR1 is LNHDA, CDR2 SQIVND, per germline (reference sequence). V shed 4 bases and J 4 bases; nucleotides not matched to a gene: 11. As DNA, the CDR3 is TGTGCCAGTAGTAGACCCGGACAGGAACGATCAGATACGCAGTATTTT. Its protein is CASSRPGQERSDTQYF. Using reference TRBV19 and TRBJ2-3 for the parts outside the CDR3, the full variable domain is DGGITQSPKYLFRKEGQNVTLSCEQNLNHDAMYWYRQDPGQGLRLIYYSQIVNDFQKGDIAEGYSVSREKKESFPLTVTSAQKNPTAFYLCASSRPGQERSDTQYFGPGTRLTVL.

J is TRBJ1-2 and V is TRBV11-2; the D is unclear. This CDR3 has 13 amino acids. V gave up 1 base and J gave up 2 bases, with 5 bases separating them. Germline V lookup: CDR1 SGHAT, CDR2 FQNNGV. The CDR3 region is CASSLGLNYGYTF. CDR3 nucleotide sequence: TGTGCCAGCAGCTTAGGACTGAACTATGGCTACACCTTC.

This chain connects TRBV7-2 to TRBJ2-3; 14 nucleotides match TRBD2. CDR1 and CDR2 (germline): SGHTA, FQGNSA. The CDR3 runs to 19 residues. V lost 5 bases, J lost 5 bases, and 15 bases stayed unmatched. CDR3 nucleotide sequence: TGTGCCAGCAGCCCCCTGGCCCGGGGACTAGCGGGAGTGGGAGATACGCAGTATTTT. The encoded protein is CASSPLARGLAGVGDTQYF. Supplemented by reference TRBV7-2 and TRBJ2-3, the full variable domain reads GAGVSQSPSNKVTEKGKDVELRCDPISGHTALYWYRQSLGQGLEFLIYFQGNSAPDKSGLPSDRFSAERTGGSVSTLTIQRTQQEDSAVYLCASSPLARGLAGVGDTQYFGPGTRLTVL.

In nucleotides, the CDR3 is TGTGCCAGCACCCGGGGGGGGACTAGCTATGGCTACACCTTC. This codes for CASTRGGTSYGYTF. The chain recombines TRBV6-5 with TRBJ1-2; tentatively, D is TRBD1 (5 bases). Looked up from germline, CDR1 is MNHEY and CDR2 is SVGAGI. Trimming pared 7 bases from V and 4 bases from J, leaving 16 bases between. The CDR3 covers 14 residues.

J is TRBJ2-7 and V is TRBV4-3; 9 nucleotides agree with TRBD1. The CDR3 covers 19 residues. V gave up 4 bases and J gave up 2 bases; unmatched junction bases: 18. The germline CDR1 and CDR2 sequences are LGHNA and YSLEER. Here the CDR3 DNA reads TGCGCCAGCAGCCTCAGTGTCCCGGGACAGGGATCCCCTCCCTACGAGCAGTACTTC. It is translated as CASSLSVPGQGSPPYEQYF.

This clone was seen just once. The chain carries TRBV7-9 and TRBJ1-2, with a tentative D call TRBD1 (6 bases). The ends were cut back, 1 base at V and 2 bases at J, with 8 bases in the middle. CDR3 length: 14 amino acids. The germline V gene has CDR1 SEHNR and CDR2 FQNEAQ (reference sequence). In nucleotides, the CDR3 is TGTGCCAGCAGCTTAGATGGGACAAACTATGGCTACACCTTC. Translating gives CASSLDGTNYGYTF.

This chain links TRBV5-8 with TRBJ1-5; D not resolved. CDR3 length equals 12 residues. The germline V and J ends were trimmed by 1 base and 4 bases, with 3 bases remaining between them. Germline CDR1 is SGHTS and CDR2 is YDEGEE. CDR3 sequence: CASSLHNQPQHF. In DNA form, the CDR3 reads TGTGCCAGCAGCTTGCATAATCAGCCCCAGCATTTT.

This clone was observed a handful of times. This rearrangement joins TRBV4-2 to TRBJ2-4; tentative D call: TRBD2 (5 bases). The CDR3 loop spans 14 amino acids. The germline gives CDR1 LGHNA, CDR2 YNFKEQ. V was shortened by 0 bases and J by 5 bases, with 8 bases between the two germline ends. This CDR3 is CASSQDGAENIQYF. The CDR3 bases are TGTGCCAGCAGCCAAGATGGAGCGGAAAACATTCAGTACTTC.

The rearrangement links TRBV19 to TRBJ1-1; a possible D gene is TRBD1 (6 bases). V was clipped by 6 bases and J by 4 bases, with 15 bases between them. The germline V gene has CDR1 LNHDA and CDR2 SQIVND (reference sequence). The CDR3 is 14 amino acids. The CDR3 bases are TGTGCCAGTAGGGCCCAGGGGTGGGGCACTGAAGCTTTCTTT. It encodes CASRAQGWGTEAFF.

The rearrangement joins TRBV4-1 to TRBJ2-7; 7 bases align to TRBD2. CDR1 and CDR2 (germline): MGHRA, YSYEKL. Trimming cost V 1 base and J 2 bases; bases outside gene matches: 5. The CDR3 spans 15 residues. CDR3 residues: CASSQVTSETYEQYF. CDR3 nucleotides: TGCGCCAGCAGCCAAGTTACTAGCGAGACCTACGAGCAGTACTTC.

V is TRBV5-6 and J is TRBJ2-5; no firm D call. The CDR3 runs to 13 residues. V lost 4 bases to trimming and J lost 2 bases, with 9 bases between them. Per germline, CDR1 SGHDT and CDR2 YYEEEE. CDR3 amino acids: CASSAQVQETQYF. DNA for the CDR3: TGTGCCAGCAGCGCCCAGGTTCAAGAGACCCAGTACTTC.

This clone was counted a few times. Within the sample, other DNA sequences also encode this same CDR3. The chain links TRBV5-6 to TRBJ2-7; TRBD2 is a possible D gene (6 bases). The CDR3 length is 14 residues. Trimming removed 0 bases at V and 3 bases at J, with 10 bases between. CDR1 is SGHDT and CDR2 is YYEEEE in the germline V gene. The chain's CDR3 is CASSLGGDFYEQYF. The CDR3 DNA reads TGTGCCAGCAGCTTGGGGGGGGACTTCTACGAGCAGTACTTC.

J is TRBJ1-5 and V is TRBV18; 9 bases map to TRBD1. This CDR3 is built from 16 residues. Germline V gene data show CDR1 as KGHSH and CDR2 as LQKENI. Trimming at V came to 2 bases and at J to 2 bases, leaving 4 bases not matched to a gene. Here the CDR3 reads CASSPDTGGGNQPQHF. The CDR3 DNA reads as TGTGCCAGCTCACCAGACACAGGGGGCGGCAATCAGCCCCAGCATTTT.

This clone was found a few times. V gene TRBV29-1 combines with J gene TRBJ1-1; D may be TRBD1 (6 bases). Germline CDR1 and CDR2: SQVTM and ANQGSEA. Trimming stripped 3 bases from V and 3 bases from J, with 11 bases between. The CDR3 covers 13 residues. CDR3 protein: CSVDQGKHTEAFF. The CDR3 DNA is TGCAGCGTTGATCAGGGGAAGCACACTGAAGCTTTCTTT.

This sequence joins TRBV5-1 and TRBJ2-3; 12 bases are a match to TRBD2. The CDR3 spans 19 residues. V dropped 0 bases and J dropped 1; count of bases not matched to a gene: 9. The V gene's germline CDR1 is SGHRS and CDR2 YFSETQ. The CDR3 reads CASSLANPWTSGGTDTQYF. The DNA for the CDR3 is TGCGCCAGCAGCTTGGCCAACCCCTGGACTAGCGGGGGCACAGATACGCAGTATTTT.